A single sample is the source of the 30 T cell receptor beta chains below, sequenced in a study of T-cell memory formation after mild COVID-19. TCRdb fed the 5' RACE reads into MiXCR, producing one record per CDR3 protein. The sample holds around 90,000 distinct CDR3 sequences, 13% seen once. Sequenced input: PBMCs or a T cell subset sorted from them (not recorded which). These receptors all stem from an adult woman who had mild COVID-19 (a few samples of this study predate the infection). Cell type and time point are not known.

The rearrangement links TRBV11-2 to TRBJ2-1, with TRBD2 matching 14 bases. V dropped 8 bases and J dropped 1; count of bases not matched to a gene: 4. Germline CDR1 and CDR2: SGHAT and FQNNGV. CDR3 length: 16 amino acids. The CDR3 sequence: CASRTSGGSSYNEQFF. The CDR3 DNA reads as TGTGCCAGCCGGACTAGCGGGGGGTCTTCCTACAATGAGCAGTTCTTC.

The chain employs TRBV12-3 or TRBV12-4 and TRBJ2-7, with D perhaps TRBD1 or TRBD2 (6 bases each). This CDR3 region has 15 residues. Trimming took 1 base from V and 5 from J, leaving 15 bases between them. The CDR3: CASSLVGGGIHEQYF. The CDR3 region has the DNA TGTGCCAGCAGTTTAGTTGGAGGGGGAATCCACGAGCAGTACTTC.

The chain couples TRBV7-9 to TRBJ1-2; no clear D. Trimming took off 2 bases at V and 6 bases at J, with 13 bases between the two ends. The CDR3 covers 14 residues. Per the germline V gene, CDR1 is SEHNR and CDR2 is FQNEAQ (reference sequence). Here the CDR3 DNA reads TGTGCCAGCAGCTTATTCGGACGGGAGGATGGCTACACCTTC. Protein: CASSLFGREDGYTF.

The J gene is TRBJ1-4, the V gene TRBV20-1; no definite D call. This CDR3 region has 12 residues. The V and J ends lost 2 bases and 14 bases respectively, with 15 bases between them. CDR1 is DFQATT and CDR2 is SNEGSKA in the germline V gene (reference sequence). The CDR3 nucleotides read TGCAGTGCTAGACATCCCCGGGCTTGGCTGTTTTTT. It codes for CSARHPRAWLFF.

This clonotype was counted only a few times. This chain uses TRBV7-6 with TRBJ2-5; TRBD1 aligns across 7 bases. Germline CDR1 SGHVS, CDR2 FNYEAQ. The CDR3 covers 18 residues. The J segment lost 5 bases and the V segment lost 0 bases, leaving 15 bases of the junction unmatched. The CDR3 DNA is TGTGCCAGCAGCTTAGCACTACCGGGACAGTGGCTGGGGGAGACCCAGTACTTC. It codes for CASSLALPGQWLGETQYF.

This clonotype turned up a few times. The V call is TRBV9, the J call TRBJ2-3; the D is unclear. Germline V gene lookup returns CDR1 SGDLS and CDR2 YYNGEE. V lost 0 bases and J lost 4, with 9 bases in between. CDR3 length: 14 residues. The CDR3 region has the DNA TGTGCCAGCAGCGTAGGAGGTGGCCCAGATACGCAGTATTTT. The encoded protein is CASSVGGGPDTQYF. The whole variable domain, filled in from reference TRBV9 and TRBJ2-3, reads DSGVTQTPKHLITATGQRVTLRCSPRSGDLSVYWYQQSLDQGLQFLIQYYNGEERAKGNILERFSAQQFPDLHSELNLSSLELGDSALYFCASSVGGGPDTQYFGPGTRLTVL.

The chain is built from TRBV29-1 and TRBJ2-2, with a tentative D call TRBD2 (5 bases). The CDR3 loop spans 15 amino acids. V shed 2 bases and J shed 4 bases, with 14 bases lying between them. CDR1 SQVTM and CDR2 ANQGSEA come from the germline V gene. DNA for the CDR3: TGCAGCGTTGAAATCGAGTGGAGGAGCACCGGGGAGCTGTTTTTT. Translating gives CSVEIEWRSTGELFF.

The chain uses TRBV29-1 and TRBJ1-2; D not certain. Germline V gene sequence: CDR1 SQVTM, CDR2 ANQGSEA. Trimming left V 5 bases short and J 8 bases short, with 15 bases between. The CDR3 consists of 12 residues. CDR3 coding DNA: TGCAGCGTTCCTGGACGAACGGGAGGCTACACCTTC. Its translation is CSVPGRTGGYTF.

As for this clonotype: One base away lies a much larger clone, so this may be a sequencing read error. The chain combines TRBV7-2 with TRBJ2-3; unclear D gene. The V gene lost 1 base and the J gene lost 4 bases, with 6 bases spanning the gap. Germline CDR1 reads SGHTA; CDR2 reads FQGNSA. This CDR3 spans 13 amino acids. As DNA, the CDR3 is TGTGCCAGCAGCTTAGTCATTGCAGATACGCAGTATTTT. Translation: CASSLVIADTQYF.

The gene calls are TRBV6-1 and TRBJ2-7; D is possibly TRBD1 or TRBD2 (5 bases each). Germline V gene lookup returns CDR1 MNHNS and CDR2 SASEGT. The CDR3 covers 17 residues. V was cut by 6 bases and J by 4 bases, with 25 bases left in between. This CDR3 reads CASSGQPERDRDYEQYF. DNA of the CDR3: TGTGCCAGCAGCGGACAACCGGAACGGGACCGAGATTACGAGCAGTACTTC.

This clonotype has just a few counts. This chain joins TRBV4-1 and TRBJ2-3; possible D gene TRBD2, 7 bases. V was pared by 3 bases and J by 4 bases, with 14 bases between. This CDR3 has 15 amino acids. CDR1 is MGHRA and CDR2 is YSYEKL in the germline V gene. The CDR3 loop is CASSHEGGGPDTQYF. The CDR3 DNA reads TGCGCCAGCAGCCACGAGGGGGGGGGGCCAGATACGCAGTATTTT.

The rearrangement uses TRBV4-3 and TRBJ2-1; D remains unclear. Per the germline V gene, CDR1 is LGHNA and CDR2 is YSLEER. V lost 0 bases, J lost 3 bases, and 9 bases lay in between. The CDR3 totals 15 residues. CDR3 coding DNA: TGCGCCAGCAGCCAAGATCCAGCTAGCTACAATGAGCAGTTCTTC. As protein: CASSQDPASYNEQFF.

There are a few counts of this clonotype. CDR3 DNA sequence: TGTGCTAGTGGAGCGGGGGGGCTGGGTGAGACCCAGTACTTC. Translated, it gives CASGAGGLGETQYF. The V call is TRBV12-5, the J call TRBJ2-5, with 10 bases that match TRBD2. Germline CDR1 and CDR2: LGHNT and FRNRAP. The CDR3 is 14 amino acids. Unmatched junction bases numbered 6, after V lost 6 bases and J lost 5 bases.

The chain uses TRBV24-1 and TRBJ2-1; D unresolved. The germline CDR1 and CDR2 sequences are KGHDR and SFDVKD. There are 15 residues in the CDR3. The V end lost 2 bases, the J end lost 0 bases, and 7 bases lay between the germline ends. CDR3 in amino acids: CATSDYMSSYNEQFF. The CDR3 nucleotides read TGTGCCACCAGTGATTATATGAGCTCCTACAATGAGCAGTTCTTC.

V is TRBV6-5 and J is TRBJ1-3; the match to TRBD1 covers 9 bases. The CDR3 is 14 amino acids. V was pared by 7 bases and J by 2 bases, with 3 bases of the junction left unmatched. Germline CDR1 reads MNHEY; CDR2 reads SVGAGI. The chain's CDR3 is CASNRQGAGNTIYF. For the CDR3, the DNA is TGTGCCAGCAATCGACAGGGGGCTGGAAACACCATATATTTT.

The V and J genes are TRBV9 and TRBJ2-3, with 7 nucleotides matching TRBD2. Losses at the gene ends were 0 bases for V and 1 base for J; bases not matched to a gene: 5. Germline values: CDR1 SGDLS, CDR2 YYNGEE. This CDR3 spans 16 amino acids. CDR3 in amino acids: CASSVDPGGGTDTQYF. The CDR3 region has the DNA TGTGCCAGCAGCGTAGATCCGGGAGGTGGCACAGATACGCAGTATTTT.

This clonotype was seen only a few times. The chain carries TRBV7-9 and TRBJ2-7; no clear D gene. CDR1 and CDR2 from the germline V gene are SEHNR and FQNEAQ (reference sequence). The germline V and J ends were trimmed by 4 bases and 6 bases, with 13 bases remaining between them. The CDR3 covers 13 residues. The CDR3 bases are TGTGCCAGCAGCTCCTCATACGTGGGCGAGCAGTACTTC. Protein product: CASSSSYVGEQYF. Variable domain in full (rest from reference TRBV7-9 and TRBJ2-7): DTGVSQNPRHKITKRGQNVTFRCDPISEHNRLYWYRQTLGQGPEFLTYFQNEAQLEKSRLLSDRFSAERPKGSFSTLEIQRTEQGDSAMYLCASSSSYVGEQYFGPGTRLTVT.

This chain joins TRBV7-9 and TRBJ2-7; perhaps TRBD2 as D (5 bases). Germline V lookup: CDR1 SEHNR, CDR2 FQNEAQ (reference sequence). V was shortened by 10 bases and J by 0 bases, with 13 bases between the two germline ends. There are 13 residues in the CDR3. In nucleotides, the CDR3 is TGTGCCACTTCAAGCGGTAGCTCCTACGAGCAGTACTTC. The encoded protein is CATSSGSSYEQYF.

The chain uses TRBV3-1 and TRBJ2-7, with 7 nucleotides matching TRBD1. The junction had 9 bases not matched to a gene; V was cut back by 4 bases and J by 3 bases. This CDR3 has 15 residues. Germline CDR1 and CDR2: LGHDT and YNNKEL (reference sequence). CDR3 nucleotides: TGTGCCAGCAGCCTTCGGACAGGTTGGGTCTACGAGCAGTACTTC. Its protein is CASSLRTGWVYEQYF.

This sequence joins TRBV9 and TRBJ2-1, with TRBD2 matching over 7 bases. Losses at the gene ends were 6 bases for V and 5 bases for J; bases not matched to a gene: 8. CDR1 is SGDLS, CDR2 YYNGEE, per germline. This CDR3 has 14 residues. CDR3 amino acids: CASKGRDGNNEQFF. Written as DNA, the CDR3 is TGTGCCAGCAAGGGGAGGGATGGTAACAATGAGCAGTTCTTC.

This clonotype was recorded a few times. The gene calls are TRBV18 and TRBJ1-1; tentative D call: TRBD1 (6 bases). V was pared by 6 bases and J by 1 base, with 12 bases between. This CDR3 has 14 residues. In germline, CDR1 is KGHSH, CDR2 LQKENI. The CDR3 spells CASSPGAGNTEAFF. The DNA for the CDR3 is TGTGCCAGCTCCCCGGGGGCGGGGAACACTGAAGCTTTCTTT.

The chain uses TRBV3-1 and TRBJ2-2; perhaps TRBD2 as D (7 bases). V lost 0 bases and J lost 5, with 22 bases in between. The CDR3 consists of 19 residues. The V gene's germline CDR1 is LGHDT and CDR2 YNNKEL (reference sequence). CDR3 sequence: CASSQDGPIFGGQTGELFF. In nucleotides, the CDR3 is TGTGCCAGCAGCCAAGACGGCCCCATCTTCGGGGGGCAAACCGGGGAGCTGTTTTTT.

J is TRBJ1-1 and V is TRBV2; D is unresolved. Germline CDR1 is SNHLY and CDR2 is FYNNEI. The CDR3 extends over 14 amino acids. With 10 bases removed from V and 1 base from J, the gap between germline ends came to 16 bases. The CDR3 reads CATGVTEANTEAFF. The CDR3 nucleotides read TGTGCCACCGGGGTGACGGAAGCGAACACTGAAGCTTTCTTT. Full variable domain (missing parts from reference TRBV2 and TRBJ1-1): EPEVTQTPSHQVTQMGQEVILRCVPISNHLYFYWYRQILGQKVEFLVSFYNNEISEKSEIFDDQFSVERPDGSNFTLKIRSTKLEDSAMYFCATGVTEANTEAFFGQGTRLTVV.

This clonotype was picked up many times. The J gene is TRBJ2-3, the V gene TRBV7-9; no reliable D call. Germline V gene sequence: CDR1 SEHNR, CDR2 FQNEAQ (reference sequence). V dropped 4 bases and J dropped 2 bases, with 10 bases sitting between them. The CDR3 consists of 14 residues. CDR3 sequence: CASSSRPSTDTQYF. In DNA form, the CDR3 reads TGTGCCAGCAGCTCCCGCCCCTCCACAGATACGCAGTATTTT.

V gene TRBV5-4 combines with J gene TRBJ2-7; D may match TRBD1 or TRBD2 (5 bases each). CDR1 SGHNT and CDR2 YYREEE come from the germline V gene (reference sequence). The CDR3 contains 13 residues. V lost 7 bases, J lost 3 bases, and 14 bases lay in between. The CDR3 here is CASGLRGGYEQYF. DNA for the CDR3: TGTGCCAGCGGCCTTCGGGGCGGCTACGAGCAGTACTTC.

The rearrangement links TRBV6-5 to TRBJ2-5; 9 nucleotides agree with TRBD1. Germline CDR1 reads MNHEY; CDR2 reads SVGAGI. This CDR3 is 15 amino acids long. V lost 6 bases to trimming and J lost 3 bases; unmatched junction nucleotides: 8. CDR3: CASRPWDRVKETQYF. In DNA, the CDR3 is TGTGCCAGCAGGCCCTGGGACAGGGTAAAAGAGACCCAGTACTTC.

This clonotype has only a few counts. This chain links TRBV27 with TRBJ2-7; D perhaps matches TRBD1 (6 bases). The CDR3 extends over 15 amino acids. CDR1 is MNHEY and CDR2 is SMNVEV in the germline V gene (reference sequence). V lost 0 bases and J lost 3, with 12 bases in between. This chain's CDR3 is CASSLSSGEGYEQYF. The CDR3 DNA follows: TGTGCCAGCAGTTTATCGTCAGGGGAAGGCTACGAGCAGTACTTC.

This clonotype was seen a handful of times. V is TRBV3-1 and J is TRBJ2-3; a weak D match, TRBD1 (7 bases). The V end lost 7 bases, the J end lost 5 bases, and 19 bases lay between the germline ends. The CDR3 runs 15 residues. Germline assignment: CDR1 LGHDT and CDR2 YNNKEL (reference sequence). CDR3: CASTLQGGPLDTQYF. The CDR3 DNA reads as TGTGCCAGCACCCTCCAGGGGGGCCCCTTAGATACGCAGTATTTT.

This clonotype was observed at least ten times. The V and J genes are TRBV29-1 and TRBJ2-7, with D uncertain. The ends were cut back, 6 bases at V and 4 bases at J, with 16 bases in the middle. This CDR3 is built from 13 residues. Germline V gene sequence: CDR1 SQVTM, CDR2 ANQGSEA. As DNA, the CDR3 is TGCAGCGTGGAAACCGAGCAAGGGTACGAGCAGTACTTC. Protein: CSVETEQGYEQYF.

The CDR3 DNA sequence: TGTGCCAGCAGCACCCCCCTCAGGGGGCCCACTGAAGCTTTCTTT. It encodes CASSTPLRGPTEAFF. The chain couples TRBV7-9 to TRBJ1-1, with TRBD1 matching over 8 bases. Germline-derived CDR1 and CDR2 are SEHNR and FQNEAQ (reference sequence). Losses at the gene ends were 5 bases for V and 4 bases for J; bases not matched to a gene: 9. The length of the CDR3 is 15 residues.